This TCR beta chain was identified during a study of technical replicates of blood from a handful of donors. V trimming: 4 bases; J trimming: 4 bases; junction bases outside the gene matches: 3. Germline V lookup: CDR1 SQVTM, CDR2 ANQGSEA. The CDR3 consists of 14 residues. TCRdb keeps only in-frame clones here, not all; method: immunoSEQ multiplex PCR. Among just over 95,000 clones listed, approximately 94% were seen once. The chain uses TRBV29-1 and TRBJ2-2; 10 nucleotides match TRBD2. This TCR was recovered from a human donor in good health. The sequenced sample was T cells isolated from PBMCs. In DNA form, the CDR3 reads TGCAGCGTTGTAGCGGGAGGCTTCACCGGGGAGCTGTTTTTT. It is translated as CSVVAGGFTGELFF.